What follows is one T cell receptor (beta chain) and its context. V lost 5 bases and J 7 bases, leaving 18 bases between the germline ends. This CDR3 contains 15 residues. Germline V lookup: CDR1 SGHRS, CDR2 YFSETQ. These data are taken from a study of PD-L1 blockade in urothelial cancer. Libraries were prepared by immunoSEQ multiplex PCR; TCRdb keeps only in-frame clonotypes and omits some of them. The sample contains under 120,000 clones, approximately 85% of which appear only once. The origin of this receptor is a man in his fifties or sixties with urothelial cancer. The sequenced sample was PBMCs, obtained around atezolizumab (anti-PD-L1) treatment. The chain employs TRBV5-1 and TRBJ2-2; D not certain. The CDR3 is CASRQWNGDGGELFF. The CDR3 DNA sequence: TGCGCCAGCAGACAATGGAATGGAGACGGCGGGGAGCTGTTTTTT.